This entry lists 14 T cell receptor beta chains sequenced from one sample in a study of cytomegalovirus exposure and HLA in healthy donors. 13 Jbeta primers and 60 Vbeta primers were used for the PCR. Measured with immunoSEQ multiplex PCR; TCRdb has only the in-frame clones, and not every one. The sample shows about 170,000 clones, around three quarters of them seen only once. The source material was PBMCs. Source of these receptors: a woman between 45 and 60 years old in good health and CMV-seronegative.

The chain combines TRBV4-3 with TRBJ1-5; TRBD1 matches at 9 bases. From germline, CDR1 is LGHNA and CDR2 YSLEER. J gave up 7 bases and V 0 bases, and 4 bases lay outside the gene matches. There are 15 residues in the CDR3. CDR3 nucleotide sequence: TGCGCCAGCAGCCAAGAGGACAGGGGAGGCCAGCCCCAGCATTTT. Translated, it gives CASSQEDRGGQPQHF.

The chain couples TRBV2 to TRBJ2-2; possible D gene TRBD1, 6 bases. This CDR3 region has 15 residues. In germline, CDR1 is SNHLY, CDR2 FYNNEI. The V end lost 0 bases, the J end lost 5 bases, and 10 bases lay between the germline ends. The chain's CDR3 is CASSEARGRTGELFF. The CDR3 DNA follows: TGTGCCAGCAGTGAAGCCAGGGGTAGGACCGGGGAGCTGTTTTTT.

The J gene is TRBJ2-1, the V gene TRBV13; 7 positions agree with TRBD2. The CDR3 totals 16 residues. CDR1 is PRHDT, CDR2 FYEKMQ, per germline (reference sequence). After removal of 5 bases from V and 6 bases from J, the junction contained 13 bases not matched to a gene. The CDR3 DNA is TGTGCCAGCAGCCACTCCTGGGGCGGGAGTGCCAATGAGCAGTTCTTC. Protein sequence: CASSHSWGGSANEQFF. Full variable domain (rest looked up from reference TRBV13 and TRBJ2-1): AAGVIQSPRHLIKEKRETATLKCYPIPRHDTVYWYQQGPGQDPQFLISFYEKMQSDKGSIPDRFSAQQFSDYHSELNMSSLELGDSALYFCASSHSWGGSANEQFFGPGTRLTVL.

The CDR3 coding sequence is TGTGCCAGCAGCTTAGTTTCCCGGACACGGAACCCCTACGAGCAGTACTTC. As protein: CASSLVSRTRNPYEQYF. The chain combines TRBV11-2 with TRBJ2-5, with D perhaps matching TRBD1 (5 bases). The J call may be wrong; the DNA end is better matched by TRBJ2-7. Germline-derived CDR1 and CDR2 are SGHAT and FQNNGV. This CDR3 comprises 17 residues.

The chain links TRBV5-1 to TRBJ2-3, with 9 bases matching TRBD2. The CDR3 contains 16 residues. J lost 6 bases, V lost 4 bases, and 12 bases had no gene match. Germline CDR1 is SGHRS and CDR2 is YFSETQ. CDR3 protein: CASSPQTSGTTDTQYF. The CDR3 DNA follows: TGCGCCAGCAGCCCCCAGACTAGCGGAACCACTGATACGCAGTATTTT.

The chain joins TRBV28 to TRBJ2-2; D possibly corresponds to TRBD1 (6 bases). The CDR3 is 13 residues long. Trimming pared 6 bases from V and 2 bases from J, leaving 7 bases between. Germline assignment: CDR1 MDHEN and CDR2 SYDVKM. In DNA, the CDR3 is TGTGCCAGCAGGGGGACAAACACCGGGGAGCTGTTTTTT. Translating gives CASRGTNTGELFF.

The chain carries TRBV7-2 and TRBJ2-1; 7 bases match TRBD1. CDR1 and CDR2 from the germline V gene are SGHTA and FQGNSA. The trim removed 5 bases at V and 1 base at J, leaving 8 bases unmatched. The CDR3 has 16 residues. The CDR3 loop is CASSPQGVRSYNEQFF. DNA of the CDR3: TGTGCCAGCAGCCCCCAGGGGGTACGTTCCTACAATGAGCAGTTCTTC.

On this clone: A read error may account for a junction end that differs from germline. V usage is TRBV27 and J usage is TRBJ2-7, with 9 bases identical to TRBD1. The CDR3 contains 14 residues. Germline CDR1 reads MNHEY; CDR2 reads SMNVEV (reference sequence). The CDR3 region is CVSSLNRGRREQYF. In nucleotides, the CDR3 is TGTGTCAGCAGTTTAAACAGGGGGCGCCGCGAGCAGTACTTC.

The rearrangement links TRBV9 to TRBJ2-1; D is perhaps TRBD2 (6 bases). Trimming shortened V by 3 bases and J by 0 bases, and 16 bases separated the two germline ends. This CDR3 has 17 amino acids. CDR1 and CDR2 from the germline V gene are SGDLS and YYNGEE. CDR3 sequence reads: CASSARTTLSSYNEQFF. The DNA of the CDR3 is TGTGCCAGCAGCGCAAGGACTACTTTAAGCTCCTACAATGAGCAGTTCTTC.

In the case of this clone: Because the CDR3 is missing its conserved closing phenylalanine or tryptophan, this is likely a read error. This chain joins TRBV7-2 and TRBJ2-7; D may be TRBD2 (6 bases). Trimming pared 5 bases from V and 0 bases from J, leaving 17 bases between. The length of the CDR3 is 16 residues. Germline V gene lookup returns CDR1 SGHTA and CDR2 FQGNSA. The CDR3, as DNA: TGTGCCAGCAGCCGTCCCGCGGCGGGGAGCTCCTACGAGCAGTACCTC. Its protein is CASSRPAAGSSYEQYL.

The rearrangement links TRBV27 to TRBJ1-1; possibly TRBD1 for D (5 bases). V was pared by 0 bases and J by 3 bases, with 17 bases between. The CDR3 is made up of 17 amino acids. Looked up from germline, CDR1 is MNHEY and CDR2 is SMNVEV (reference sequence). The DNA of the CDR3 is TGTGCCAGCAGTTTATCGGTCCCGGGCAGGGTCCACACTGAAGCTTTCTTT. It encodes CASSLSVPGRVHTEAFF.

This clone occurred once. V usage is TRBV6-5 and J usage is TRBJ1-2, with D perhaps TRBD1 (6 bases). The V end was cut by 6 bases, the J end by 3 bases, with 14 bases between. The CDR3 runs to 14 residues. Germline V gene sequence: CDR1 MNHEY, CDR2 SVGAGI. The CDR3 DNA sequence: TGTGCCAGCAGCCCGGTCAGGGGTGACTATGGCTACACCTTC. Amino acid sequence: CASSPVRGDYGYTF.

V and J are TRBV19 and TRBJ2-3; 7 nucleotides line up with TRBD2. There are 14 residues in the CDR3. The trim removed 7 bases at V and 2 bases at J, leaving 6 bases unmatched. Per germline, CDR1 LNHDA and CDR2 SQIVND (reference sequence). The CDR3 bases are TGTGCCAGTAATAACGGGGGGAACACAGATACGCAGTATTTT. The encoded protein is CASNNGGNTDTQYF.

This chain connects TRBV15 to TRBJ2-7, with 11 bases identical to TRBD2. Per germline, CDR1 LNHNV and CDR2 YYDKDF (reference sequence). This CDR3 spans 15 amino acids. V was clipped by 3 bases and J by 2 bases; unmatched bases: 3. In DNA form, the CDR3 reads TGTGCCACCAGCAGGGGACTAGCGGCAACCTACGAGCAGTACTTC. It is translated as CATSRGLAATYEQYF.